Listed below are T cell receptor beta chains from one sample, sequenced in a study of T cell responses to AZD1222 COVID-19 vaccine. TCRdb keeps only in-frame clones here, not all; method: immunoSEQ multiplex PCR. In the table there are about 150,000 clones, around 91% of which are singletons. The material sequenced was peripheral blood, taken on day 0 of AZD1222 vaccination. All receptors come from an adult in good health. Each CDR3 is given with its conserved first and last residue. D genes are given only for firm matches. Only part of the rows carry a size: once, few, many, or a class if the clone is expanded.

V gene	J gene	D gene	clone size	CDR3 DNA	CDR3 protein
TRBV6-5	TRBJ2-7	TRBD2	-	TGTGCCAGCAGTTACGGAGCTAGCGGGACCTACGAGCAGTACTTC	CASSYGASGTYEQYF
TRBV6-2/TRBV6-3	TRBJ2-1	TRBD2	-	TGTGCCAGCAGCCGACTAGCGGGAGGTGAGCAGTTCTTC	CASSRLAGGEQFF
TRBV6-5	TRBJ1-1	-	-	TGTGCCAGCAGTTACCTGGGAACTGAAGCTTTCTTT	CASSYLGTEAFF
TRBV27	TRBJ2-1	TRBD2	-	TGTGCCAGCAGTTTATCCCCAGCGGGAGGCCCCTACAATGAGCAGTTCTTC	CASSLSPAGGPYNEQFF
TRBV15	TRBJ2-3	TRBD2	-	TGTGCCACCAGCAGGGACCCGGGAGCGGGAGGCACAGATACGCAGTATTTT	CATSRDPGAGGTDTQYF
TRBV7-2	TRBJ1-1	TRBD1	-	TGTGCCAGCAGCGGACAGGGGTCCACTGAAGCTTTCTTT	CASSGQGSTEAFF
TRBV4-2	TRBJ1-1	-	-	TGTGCCAGCAGCCAAGAGCAGGGGATGTACACTGAAGCTTTCTTT	CASSQEQGMYTEAFF
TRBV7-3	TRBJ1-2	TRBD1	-	TGTGCCAGCAGCCAGACAGGGGGGTATGGCTACACCTTC	CASSQTGGYGYTF
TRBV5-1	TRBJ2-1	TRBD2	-	TGCGCCAGCAGCTTTAATCCGGGACTAGCGGGAGCGGGTGAGCAGTTCTTC	CASSFNPGLAGAGEQFF
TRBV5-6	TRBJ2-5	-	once	TGTGCCAGCAGCTTGGCTAGTCGGGGTGAGACCCAGTACTTC	CASSLASRGETQYF
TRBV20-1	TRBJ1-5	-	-	TGCAGTGCTAGTCGGGCGGGCCAGCCCCAGCATTTT	CSASRAGQPQHF
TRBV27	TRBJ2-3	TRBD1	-	TGTGCCAGCAGTTATAGAGGGGGACAGGGGACGCAGTATTTT	CASSYRGGQGTQYF
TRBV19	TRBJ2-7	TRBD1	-	TGTGCCAGTAGTACTATACAGGGGCTGTCCTACGAGCAGTACTTC	CASSTIQGLSYEQYF
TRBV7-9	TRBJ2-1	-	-	TGTGCCAGCAGCTTAGCAACGGGAGACGCGTTCTTC	CASSLATGDAFF
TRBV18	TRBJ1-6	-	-	TGTGCCAGCTCACCGACGACGGCGACAGGTTCACCCCTCCACTTT	CASSPTTATGSPLHF
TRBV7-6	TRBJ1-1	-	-	TGTGCCAGCAGCTTCGCCCGCGAAACCGGGGCCACTGAAGCTTTCTTT	CASSFARETGATEAFF
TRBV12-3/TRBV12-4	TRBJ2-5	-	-	TGTGCCAGCAGTTTATGGGGGGCAGAGACCCAGTACTTC	CASSLWGAETQYF
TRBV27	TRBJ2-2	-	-	TGTGCCAGCAGTTTATCCGGACCCGGGGAGCTGTTTTTT	CASSLSGPGELFF
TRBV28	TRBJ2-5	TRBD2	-	TGTGCCAGCCCTCAACTAGGGGGGGCGGGAGGTTGTGAGACCCAGTACTTC	CASPQLGGAGGCETQYF
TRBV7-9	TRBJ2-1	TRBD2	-	TGTGCCAGCAGCTCGGGACTAGTGAGCGATGAGCAGTTCTTC	CASSSGLVSDEQFF
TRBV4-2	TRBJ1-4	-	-	TGTGCCAGCAGCCAAGAGCGAGGTTCCTATAGGGAAAAACTGTTTTTT	CASSQERGSYREKLFF
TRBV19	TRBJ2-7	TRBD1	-	TGTGCCAGTAGTAGGGGACAGGATTACTACGAGCAGTACTTC	CASSRGQDYYEQYF
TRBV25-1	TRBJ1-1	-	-	TGTGCCAGTAGCCCCTTGCGAGAGACGGACACTGAAGCTTTCTTT	CASSPLRETDTEAFF
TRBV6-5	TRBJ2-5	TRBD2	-	TGTGCCAGCAGTCCCCAGAGCGGGAGGGCGGAGACCCAGTACTTC	CASSPQSGRAETQYF
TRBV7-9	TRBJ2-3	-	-	TGTGCCAGCAGCTTAGTAGGGGAGACAGATACGCAGTATTTT	CASSLVGETDTQYF
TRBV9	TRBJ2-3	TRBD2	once	TGTGCCAGCAGCGCCTCTAGCGGTAGCACAGATACGCAGTATTTT	CASSASSGSTDTQYF
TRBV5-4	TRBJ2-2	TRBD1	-	TGTGCCAGCAGCGCCCCGGACAGGGACTACACCGGGGAGCTGTTTTTT	CASSAPDRDYTGELFF
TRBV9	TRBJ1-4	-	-	TGTGCCAGCAGCGTAGGTGGGAGACTGGTGGATGAAAAACTGTTTTTT	CASSVGGRLVDEKLFF
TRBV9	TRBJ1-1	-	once	TGTGCCAGCAGCGTGGGTAGCGCCACTGAAGCTTTCTTT	CASSVGSATEAFF
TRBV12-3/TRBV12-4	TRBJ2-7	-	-	TGTGCCAGCAGCCTGGACAGTTACGAGCAGTACTTC	CASSLDSYEQYF
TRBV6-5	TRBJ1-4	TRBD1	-	TGTGCCAGCAGGCCACAGGGGGCGAGTGAAAAACTGTTTTTT	CASRPQGASEKLFF
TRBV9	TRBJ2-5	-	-	TGTGCCAGCAGCGACAACAGGGTGGGTTCAGAGACCCAGTACTTC	CASSDNRVGSETQYF
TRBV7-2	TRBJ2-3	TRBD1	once	TGTGCCAGCAGCTCAGGGGGTTCGGCAGATACGCAGTATTTT	CASSSGGSADTQYF
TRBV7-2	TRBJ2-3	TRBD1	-	TGTGCCAGCTCCGCAGGACAGGGTGCAGATACGCAGTATTTT	CASSAGQGADTQYF
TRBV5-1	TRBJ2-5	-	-	TGCGCCAGCACCCAACAGGGCTCTGGGAGGGAGACCCAGTACTTC	CASTQQGSGRETQYF
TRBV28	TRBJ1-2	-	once	TGTGCCAGCAGAAAACCCCCTGACAGGACGGATGGCTACACCTTC	CASRKPPDRTDGYTF
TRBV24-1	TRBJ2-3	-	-	TGTGCCACCAGTGAGAGGAATACGCAGTATTTT	CATSERNTQYF
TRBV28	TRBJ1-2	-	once	TGTGCCACCAGGCTGGGGGGCTCTGGCTACACCTTC	CATRLGGSGYTF
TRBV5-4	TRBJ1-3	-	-	TGTGCCAGCAGCAAACAGGGATCGGGAAACACCATATATTTT	CASSKQGSGNTIYF
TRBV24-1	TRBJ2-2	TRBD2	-	TGTGCCACCAGTGATACACTAGCGGGAGGGACGAACACCGGGGAGCTGTTTTTT	CATSDTLAGGTNTGELFF
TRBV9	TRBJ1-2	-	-	TGTGCCAGCAGCGAGAGGTGGGGCAGCCCGGCCTCCTTC	CASSERWGSPASF
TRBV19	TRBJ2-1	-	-	TGTGCCAGTAGTGTCGCGTCCTACAATGAGCAGTTCTTC	CASSVASYNEQFF
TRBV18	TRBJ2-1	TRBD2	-	TGTGCCAGCTCACCGACTAGCACTAGTCTCGGCGGGTCGTTCTTC	CASSPTSTSLGGSFF
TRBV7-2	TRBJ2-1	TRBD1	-	TGTGCCAGCAGCTCGGACAGGGGGTCCTACAATGAGCAGTTCTTC	CASSSDRGSYNEQFF
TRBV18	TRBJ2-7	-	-	TGTGCCAGCTCACCAGCGGCAGGGTTATTCTACGAGCAGTACTTC	CASSPAAGLFYEQYF
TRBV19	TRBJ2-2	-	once	TGTGCCAGTAGTATAGGGTGGGGCACTCAGGCCGGGGAGCTGTTTTTT	CASSIGWGTQAGELFF
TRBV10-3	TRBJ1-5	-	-	TGTGCCATCAGTGATGGGCATTCTAATCAGCCCCAGCATTTT	CAISDGHSNQPQHF
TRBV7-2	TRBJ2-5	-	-	TGTGCCAGCAGCTCTCGGGTGGAGACCCAGTACTTC	CASSSRVETQYF
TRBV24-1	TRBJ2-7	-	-	TGTGCCACCTCTCGGACCCTTAGCTCCTACGAGCAGTACTTC	CATSRTLSSYEQYF
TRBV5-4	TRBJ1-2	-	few	TGTGCCAGCAGCTTGGACAGGGTCTATGGCTACACCTTC	CASSLDRVYGYTF
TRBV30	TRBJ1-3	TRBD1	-	TGTGCCTGGCTTACAGGGGGCTACTCTGGAAACACCATATATTTT	CAWLTGGYSGNTIYF
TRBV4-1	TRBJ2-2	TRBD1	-	TGCGCCAGCAGCCCTGGGGCAGGGGGCACCGGGGAGCTGTTTTTT	CASSPGAGGTGELFF
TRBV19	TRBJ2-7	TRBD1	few	TGTGCCAGTAGTACTTCACTGACAGGGTCGATCTACGAGCAGTACTTC	CASSTSLTGSIYEQYF
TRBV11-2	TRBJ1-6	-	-	TGTGCCAGCAGCTTAGGTTGGGGTTCACCCCTCCACTTT	CASSLGWGSPLHF
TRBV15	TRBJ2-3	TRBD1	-	TGTGCCACCAGCAACAGGGACAGGGGTTTCCCAGATACGCAGTATTTT	CATSNRDRGFPDTQYF
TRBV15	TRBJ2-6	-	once	TGTGCCACCAGCAGAGATGGGGGCCTGAGCTCTGGGGCCAACGTCCTGACTTTC	CATSRDGGLSSGANVLTF
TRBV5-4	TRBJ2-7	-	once	TGTGCCAGCAGCCCAGGGGGTAGCGGGCGCTACGAGCAGTACTTC	CASSPGGSGRYEQYF